This is a list of T cell receptor beta chains from one sample in a study of Ad26.COV2.S vaccination and SARS-CoV-2 variants. Repertoires were generated with immunoSEQ multiplex PCR, while TCRdb's copy carries only in-frame clones and drops some. The profile shows 180,000 or so clones, roughly 87% of them singletons. The material sequenced was peripheral blood, taken after recovery from COVID-19. The receptor set was obtained from a human donor who had recovered from COVID-19. The CDR3 runs from the conserved cysteine through the conserved F or W. The D gene is left open where the match is weak. A clone size is listed for some rows: how often the clone was seen (once, few, many), or a class if it is expanded.

j_gene,d_gene,v_gene,abundance,CDR3nt,CDR3aa
TRBJ1-2,TRBD1,TRBV7-9,NA,TGTGCCAGCAGAATAGGACAGGCCTATGGCTACACCTTC,CASRIGQAYGYTF
TRBJ2-5,TRBD2,TRBV7-7,NA,TGTGCCAGCGCGAAGGAGCGGGGCGATCAAGAGACCCAGTACTTC,CASAKERGDQETQYF
TRBJ2-1,TRBD2,TRBV6-2/TRBV6-3,NA,TGTGCCAGCAGTTTAACGTGGGGTAGCGGGCCCCCCGGGCAGTTCTTC,CASSLTWGSGPPGQFF
TRBJ2-2,NA,TRBV9,NA,TGTGCCAGCAGCCTTTGGGGGGGCCGAACCGGGGAGCTGTTTTTT,CASSLWGGRTGELFF
TRBJ2-7,TRBD1,TRBV5-1,NA,TGCGCCAGCAGCTTGGACAGGGGGCCGGTCCGCGAGCAGTACTTC,CASSLDRGPVREQYF
TRBJ1-1,TRBD1,TRBV7-9,NA,TGTGCCAGCAGCCCAGGGACAGGACGGATGAACACTGAAGCTTTCTTT,CASSPGTGRMNTEAFF
TRBJ2-1,NA,TRBV9,few,TGTGCCAGCAGCGTGACAAGTGCCCTATGGAATGAGCAGTTCTTC,CASSVTSALWNEQFF
TRBJ2-5,NA,TRBV5-1,NA,TGCGCCAGCAGCTTAGGGGGCGGGACGGAGACCCAGTACTTC,CASSLGGGTETQYF
TRBJ1-1,NA,TRBV4-1,NA,TGCGCCAGCAGCCAAAACCTAAACACTGAAGCTTTCTTT,CASSQNLNTEAFF
TRBJ1-1,NA,TRBV6-5,few,TGTGCCAGCAAAAGCTACACTGAAGCTTTCTTT,CASKSYTEAFF
TRBJ1-4,TRBD1,TRBV5-4,NA,TGTGCCAGCAGCTCCGACAGGGGAATGATTTCAACTAATGAAAAACTGTTTTTT,CASSSDRGMISTNEKLFF
TRBJ1-3,TRBD1,TRBV5-1,NA,TGCGCCAGCAGCTTTGGACAGGGCAAAGGAAACACCATATATTTT,CASSFGQGKGNTIYF